The entry that follows covers one TCR beta chain sequence. Its antigen is not identified. These data come from a study of beta chain features in type 1 diabetes. Overall study findings and caveats: Any HLA-type effect on TCRB rearrangement remained unresolved here. Type 1 diabetes patients had fewer VDJ junction insertions and more deletions. Naive, central memory and regulatory TCRB repertoires appeared more similar among patients than healthy donors. In all four CD4+ subsets, TCRB CDR3 length was significantly, moderately reduced in type 1 diabetes.

Each sorted fraction was over 95% pure. Sequencing targeted expressed TCRB transcripts, as all isolated RNA had been reverse transcribed. Clones were sequenced by immunoSEQ multiplex PCR, and TCRdb holds only the in-frame ones, with some missing. The sample contains 600,000 to 700,000 clones, 12% of which appear only once. The CDR3 is made up of 13 amino acids. Germline lookup yields CDR1 SEHNR and CDR2 FQNEAQ (reference sequence). The V and J ends lost 6 bases and 4 bases respectively, with 10 bases between them. V gene TRBV7-9 combines with J gene TRBJ1-5; D remains unclear. This TCR was recovered from a man aged 30-40 years with type 1 diabetes. Sequenced input: naive CD4+ T cells from blood. Here the CDR3 DNA reads TGTGCCAGCAGTCGCACAAATAATCAGCCCCAGCATTTT. Translation gives CASSRTNNQPQHF.